This TCR beta chain was identified in a study of blood T cell repertoires in COVID-19. Study as a whole: Sites across the United States, Italy and Spain contributed samples from acute and convalescent COVID-19. Sample material is recorded as cDNA or gDNA derived from T cells, B-cell-depleted T cells, or PBMCs.

As processed by the authors: Estimated nucleated cell counts came from reference gene primer amplification. Profiled with immunoSEQ multiplex PCR; TCRdb holds only in-frame clones, not every one. Clone size and the V and J calls come from that table; the DNA yielded D and trimming. The sample includes about 83,000 clones, around 86% of them seen just once. V lost 0 bases to trimming and J lost 4 bases, with 6 bases between them. The CDR3 extends over 13 amino acids. Germline V CDR1 and CDR2: LGHDT, YNNKEL (reference sequence). Sequencing input: peripheral blood. The V and J genes are TRBV3-1 (or the pseudogene TRBV3-2) and TRBJ1-2; D is perhaps TRBD1 (5 bases). This receptor was identified in a man older than 75 with active or convalescent COVID-19. DNA of the CDR3: TGTGCCAGCAGCCAAGAAGGGGCCTATGGCTACACCTTC. Its translation: CASSQEGAYGYTF.